The 2 T cell receptor beta chains below were found in one sample sequenced in a study of CD8+ T cells in alopecia areata (dated 2018 in TCRdb). What the treatment or condition label conveys for this sample: oral pan-JAK inhibitor, 5-10 mg twice daily. To prepare the library, the immunoSEQ multiplex PCR assay was applied. To provide template for TCR sequencing, every sample had RNA extracted and reverse transcribed into cDNA. This is the immuneACCESS table as TCRdb keeps it, with only in-frame sequences that have V and J called. A part of the clones is gone; compared with another copy, unresolved V genes explain less than half, and the rest is unexplained. The sample includes approximately 100,000 clones, with 55% to 75% observed a single time. 16% of the sample is held by the ten biggest clonotypes. Sequencing was performed on CD8+ T cells sorted from blood, taken at approximately week 60, from a patient treated with tofacitinib. The receptors here all came from a human donor with alopecia areata.

The chain employs TRBV13 and TRBJ2-7, with 15 bases matching TRBD2. Germline V gives CDR1 PRHDT, CDR2 FYEKMQ (reference sequence). With V trimmed by 6 bases and J by 12 bases, 6 bases remained unmatched. This CDR3 comprises 13 residues. CDR3 in amino acids: CASREGLAGGPYF. CDR3 DNA sequence: TGTGCCAGCAGGGAAGGACTAGCGGGGGGGCCGTACTTC.

This chain uses TRBV30 with TRBJ1-2; D is ambiguous. The CDR3 has 13 residues. Trimming removed 7 bases from V and 4 bases from J, with 16 bases in between. Per germline, CDR1 GTSNPN and CDR2 SVGIG (reference sequence). CDR3 protein: CASQPWEPYGYTF. CDR3 DNA sequence: TGTGCCTCCCAACCCTGGGAGCCCTATGGCTACACCTTC.